This passage covers 8 T cell receptor beta chains from one sample sequenced in a study of spatial heterogeneity in lung cancer. Study-level points and caveats: In tumors, expanded intratumoral alpha and beta TCR counts tracked mutation counts.

Described time point: sample taken at primary tumor resection. No antigen has been identified for these receptors. Via MiXCR, TCRdb re-called the 5' RACE reads, giving one row per CDR3 protein. The sample has more than 5,000 distinct CDR3 sequences, around 7.7% seen once. Sequenced here: lung tumor tissue, sampled at surgery. These receptor sequences come from a female donor with early-stage non-small cell lung cancer.

This clonotype was found many times. The CDR3 sequence is CSAKSGGTIYF. The CDR3 DNA reads as TGCAGTGCTAAGTCAGGGGGGACCATATATTTT. The rearrangement links TRBV20-1 to TRBJ1-3, with 7 nucleotides matching TRBD1. J lost 10 bases, V lost 4 bases, and 4 bases had no gene match. CDR3 length: 11 residues. Germline V gene lookup returns CDR1 DFQATT and CDR2 SNEGSKA (reference sequence).

This clonotype was detected ten times or more. The chain recombines TRBV11-1 with TRBJ2-2; no clear D. Trimming took off 3 bases at V and 2 bases at J, with 4 bases between the two ends. Per germline, CDR1 SGHAT and CDR2 FQDESV (reference sequence). CDR3 length equals 13 residues. CDR3: CASSLTNTGELFF. As DNA, the CDR3 is TGTGCCAGCAGCTTGACTAACACCGGGGAGCTGTTTTTT.

This clonotype is deemed medium-sized. The V gene is TRBV11-3, the J gene TRBJ2-1; D perhaps matches TRBD2 (5 bases). Trimming removed 4 bases at V and 4 bases at J, with 11 bases between. CDR1 is SGHNT and CDR2 is YENEEA in the germline V gene. The CDR3 totals 14 residues. CDR3 nucleotide sequence: TGTGCCAGCAGCTCTGCGGGCGGGTACAATGAGCAGTTCTTC. Its translation: CASSSAGGYNEQFF.

By frequency in the sample, this clonotype is medium-sized. CDR3 loop: CASSLTAGTGKNEQFF. The CDR3 nucleotides are TGTGCCAGCAGCTTAACCGCCGGGACAGGGAAGAATGAGCAGTTCTTC. The chain carries TRBV7-2 and TRBJ2-1; 9 bases agree with TRBD1. V was clipped by 2 bases and J by 7 bases; unmatched bases: 9. The germline V gene encodes CDR1 SGHTA and CDR2 FQGNSA. CDR3 length: 16 amino acids.

By sample share, this clonotype is medium-sized. V and J are TRBV28 and TRBJ2-1; 8 nucleotides agree with TRBD2. V lost 5 bases to trimming and J lost 3 bases; unmatched junction nucleotides: 6. The length of the CDR3 is 15 residues. Germline V gene lookup returns CDR1 MDHEN and CDR2 SYDVKM. The CDR3 sequence: CASSPQRGFYNEQFF. In DNA, the CDR3 is TGTGCCAGCAGTCCCCAGCGGGGGTTCTACAATGAGCAGTTCTTC.

The table lists this clonotype with many counts. This chain uses TRBV9 with TRBJ1-6; TRBD1 agrees at 7 bases. The J segment lost 9 bases and the V segment lost 3 bases, leaving 6 bases of the junction unmatched. Germline assignment: CDR1 SGDLS and CDR2 YYNGEE. The CDR3 runs 14 residues. The CDR3 sequence: CASSAGQMGSPLHF. The CDR3 bases are TGTGCCAGCAGCGCGGGACAGATGGGTTCACCCCTCCACTTT.

In its sample, this clonotype ranks as medium-sized. V gene TRBV29-1 combines with J gene TRBJ2-2, with D tentatively TRBD2 (7 bases). V dropped 5 bases and J dropped 4 bases, with 14 bases sitting between them. CDR1 SQVTM and CDR2 ANQGSEA come from the germline V gene. CDR3 length equals 14 residues. The CDR3, as DNA: TGCAGCGTTTTCGGGGGGACATCCACCGGGGAGCTGTTTTTT. Translated: CSVFGGTSTGELFF.

In this sample, this clonotype turned up many times. The chain joins TRBV27 to TRBJ1-1; TRBD1 matches 8 bases. Germline V gene lookup returns CDR1 MNHEY and CDR2 SMNVEV (reference sequence). With V trimmed by 3 bases and J by 2 bases, 5 bases remained unmatched. This CDR3 spans 15 amino acids. The CDR3 sequence is CASSFRAGGNTEAFF. Here the CDR3 DNA reads TGTGCCAGCAGTTTCCGGGCAGGGGGCAACACTGAAGCTTTCTTT.